A single sample gave rise to the 20 T cell receptor beta chains below, sequenced in a study of CD8 T cells in Susac syndrome. It was with random hexamers that about 0.45 to 1 ug RNA was reverse transcribed. MiXCR, run by TCRdb on the immunoSEQ multiplex PCR reads, gives a single entry per CDR3 protein. The sample has approximately 160,000 distinct CDR3 sequences, 92% seen once. Sequenced: CD4+ T cells from PBMCs. These receptor sequences come from a human donor in good health.

J is TRBJ1-2 and V is TRBV20-1; D might be TRBD1 (6 bases). V dropped 5 bases and J dropped 3 bases, with 13 bases sitting between them. The CDR3 has 13 amino acids. Germline-derived CDR1 and CDR2 are DFQATT and SNEGSKA (reference sequence). This chain's CDR3 is CSAPGGADYGYTF. CDR3 coding DNA: TGCAGTGCTCCTGGGGGCGCAGACTATGGCTACACCTTC.

This sequence joins TRBV25-1 and TRBJ2-7; a possible D gene is TRBD1 (6 bases). The CDR3 is 13 amino acids. V lost 5 bases and J 6 bases, leaving 14 bases between the germline ends. Germline assignment: CDR1 MGHDK and CDR2 SYGVNS. This CDR3 reads CASSPVMGAEQYF. The CDR3 DNA sequence: TGTGCCAGCAGTCCCGTGATGGGGGCCGAGCAGTACTTC.

The genes are TRBV11-1 and TRBJ2-5; 8 bases match TRBD1. Germline trimming cut 5 bases from V and 4 bases from J; bases unmatched to any gene: 9. The germline CDR1 and CDR2 sequences are SGHAT and FQDESV (reference sequence). The CDR3 sequence is 15 residues long. The CDR3 nucleotides read TGTGCCAGCAGCCTCCGGGACAGGTCTAGAGAGACCCAGTACTTC. This codes for CASSLRDRSRETQYF.

The rearrangement uses TRBV2 and TRBJ2-2; D perhaps matches TRBD2 (7 bases). The germline gives CDR1 SNHLY, CDR2 FYNNEI. The CDR3 length is 16 residues. Trimming took off 6 bases at V and 3 bases at J, with 17 bases between the two ends. The CDR3 bases are TGTGCCAGCAGCCGGGAGGACAGTAGGGACACCGGGGAGCTGTTTTTT. It encodes CASSREDSRDTGELFF.

The genes are TRBV12-3 or TRBV12-4 and TRBJ1-1, with TRBD1 identical over 11 bases. J gave up 8 bases and V 3 bases, and 2 bases lay outside the gene matches. The CDR3 has 13 amino acids. This CDR3 is CASSLGQGVEAFF. The CDR3 coding sequence is TGTGCCAGCAGTTTGGGACAGGGGGTCGAAGCTTTCTTT.

The chain recombines TRBV20-1 with TRBJ1-2, with a possible D match to TRBD1 (5 bases). Germline loops: CDR1 DFQATT, CDR2 SNEGSKA (reference sequence). Trimming pared 3 bases from V and 4 bases from J, leaving 12 bases between. This CDR3 is built from 13 residues. The CDR3 bases are TGCAGTGCTAGCTTCCGTCAGGGCTATGGCTACACCTTC. As protein: CSASFRQGYGYTF.

This chain joins TRBV27 and TRBJ2-5, with 8 bases that match TRBD2. This CDR3 region has 15 residues. Germline-derived CDR1 and CDR2 are MNHEY and SMNVEV (reference sequence). The junction had 13 bases not matched to a gene; V was cut back by 8 bases and J by 5 bases. The CDR3 DNA reads as TGTGCCAGCGGTGTTCGTCCGGGAGGGATCGAGACCCAGTACTTC. Residues: CASGVRPGGIETQYF.

The chain uses TRBV5-4 and TRBJ1-2; maybe TRBD1 (6 bases). CDR3 length equals 19 residues. The V gene lost 4 bases and the J gene lost 3 bases, with 28 bases spanning the gap. Germline V gene data show CDR1 as SGHNT and CDR2 as YYREEE (reference sequence). CDR3 DNA: TGTGCCAGCAGCGGCCCCTGGGGGCAGGGGAGCAGGCGACACTATGGCTACACCTTC. It yields the protein CASSGPWGQGSRRHYGYTF.

The chain employs TRBV5-5 and TRBJ1-6; D perhaps matches TRBD1 (5 bases). This CDR3 is built from 15 residues. Germline V lookup: CDR1 SGHKS, CDR2 YYEKEE (reference sequence). V gave up 1 base and J gave up 8 bases, with 13 bases separating them. CDR3 sequence: CASSLPGTADSPLHF. The CDR3 DNA reads TGTGCCAGCAGCTTGCCCGGGACTGCAGATTCACCCCTCCACTTT.

The chain recombines TRBV5-6 with TRBJ2-3, with D tentatively TRBD1 or TRBD2 (5 bases each). Germline V gene lookup returns CDR1 SGHDT and CDR2 YYEEEE. The CDR3 length is 13 residues. The V end lost 7 bases, the J end lost 9 bases, and 18 bases lay between the germline ends. CDR3 nucleotides: TGTGCCAGCCATTATCGGGGCCGGTTAACGCAGTATTTT. It yields the protein CASHYRGRLTQYF.

This rearrangement joins TRBV30 to TRBJ1-4, with 7 bases that match TRBD1. Germline values: CDR1 GTSNPN, CDR2 SVGIG (reference sequence). The CDR3 runs 14 residues. Trimming cost V 4 bases and J 12 bases; bases outside gene matches: 14. The CDR3 DNA sequence: TGTGCCTGGAACCGGGACAGTAGGGCCGGGGAACTGTTTTTT. Its translation is CAWNRDSRAGELFF.

V and J are TRBV5-6 and TRBJ2-3, with D perhaps matching TRBD1 or TRBD2 (5 bases each). The CDR3 spans 16 residues. Germline CDR1 and CDR2: SGHDT and YYEEEE. V was shortened by 1 base and J by 2 bases, with 14 bases between the two germline ends. The CDR3 spells CASSLMKGRTTDTQYF. The CDR3 DNA reads TGTGCCAGCAGCTTGATGAAGGGACGGACCACAGATACGCAGTATTTT.

The chain uses TRBV9 and TRBJ1-6; possible D gene TRBD1, 6 bases. V lost 4 bases and J 5 bases, leaving 10 bases between the germline ends. Germline-derived CDR1 and CDR2 are SGDLS and YYNGEE. The CDR3 has 14 residues. Here the CDR3 reads CASSPRQDNSPLHF. The CDR3 nucleotides are TGTGCCAGCAGCCCCCGACAGGATAATTCACCCCTCCACTTT.

The chain links TRBV3-1 to TRBJ1-2; D is possibly TRBD1 (5 bases). Germline-derived CDR1 and CDR2 are LGHDT and YNNKEL (reference sequence). CDR3 length: 12 residues. Trimming took off 4 bases at V and 4 bases at J, with 7 bases between the two ends. In DNA, the CDR3 is TGTGCCAGCAGCCCAGGGACCTATGGCTACACCTTC. Translated: CASSPGTYGYTF. The variable domain in full, completed from reference TRBV3-1 and TRBJ1-2, reads DTAVSQTPKYLVTQMGNDKSIKCEQNLGHDTMYWYKQDSKKFLKIMFSYNNKELIINETVPNRFSPKSPDKAHLNLHINSLELGDSAVYFCASSPGTYGYTFGSGTRLTVV.

The V and J genes are TRBV10-1 and TRBJ1-6; a weak D match, TRBD1 (5 bases). Germline lookup yields CDR1 WNHNN and CDR2 SYGVQD (reference sequence). Between the trimmed V and J ends, which lost 5 bases and 8 bases, there was a span of 13 bases. The CDR3 spans 14 residues. The CDR3 bases are TGCGCCAGCAGTCCGAGAGGGGTAGATTCACCCCTCCACTTT. Translation gives CASSPRGVDSPLHF.

This sequence joins TRBV5-6 and TRBJ1-4, with 7 bases lining up with TRBD1. This CDR3 has 16 amino acids. J was trimmed by 7 bases and V by 0 bases; bases with no gene match: 9. Germline values: CDR1 SGHDT, CDR2 YYEEEE. CDR3 sequence: CASSLGVSTGSEKLFF. Here the CDR3 DNA reads TGTGCCAGCAGCTTGGGGGTTTCGACAGGGAGTGAAAAACTGTTTTTT.

The V gene is TRBV5-1, the J gene TRBJ2-5, with 9 bases lining up with TRBD2. This CDR3 spans 16 amino acids. V trimming: 4 bases; J trimming: 5 bases; junction bases outside the gene matches: 12. Germline assignment: CDR1 SGHRS and CDR2 YFSETQ. The chain's CDR3 is CASSPTSGRSGETQYF. The CDR3 DNA reads TGCGCCAGCAGCCCGACTAGCGGACGCTCCGGTGAGACCCAGTACTTC.

The CDR3 loop is CASSLGLDNQPQHF. In nucleotides, the CDR3 is TGCGCCAGCAGTTTAGGTTTGGACAATCAGCCCCAGCATTTT. V is TRBV5-1 and J is TRBJ1-5; D uncertain. The CDR3 spans 14 residues. The V gene's germline CDR1 is SGHRS and CDR2 YFSETQ. V lost 5 bases and J lost 3, with 12 bases in between.

The chain uses TRBV7-8 and TRBJ1-1, with a possible D match to TRBD1 (5 bases). The CDR3 is made up of 15 amino acids. V was trimmed by 1 base and J by 0 bases, leaving 9 bases between them. CDR1 and CDR2 (germline): SGHVS, FQNEAQ. The CDR3 region is CASSLDGHMNTEAFF. The DNA for the CDR3 is TGTGCCAGCAGCTTAGACGGACACATGAACACTGAAGCTTTCTTT.

The chain has TRBV7-9 and TRBJ1-4; 7 nucleotides align to TRBD1. The trim removed 2 bases at V and 10 bases at J, leaving 10 bases unmatched. In germline, CDR1 is SEHNR, CDR2 FQNEAQ (reference sequence). This CDR3 has 15 residues. The CDR3 DNA is TGTGCCAGCAGCTTAAGGAGGGCGGCAGGGGGAAAACTGTTTTTT. Translation: CASSLRRAAGGKLFF.